The 8 T cell receptor beta chains given below trace back to one sample, sequenced in a study of blood T cells in healthy people across ages. Combining a sample-barcoded 5' primer with a J-beta primer mix, a second PCR ran for about 7 to 12 cycles. TCRdb passed the 5' RACE reads through MiXCR, listing each CDR3 protein once. The table lists 350,000 to 450,000 distinct CDR3 sequences, roughly half of them singletons. Material: blood. These receptors all stem from a man aged 55 to 70 in good health.

The chain recombines TRBV28 with TRBJ1-1; a weak D match, TRBD1 (5 bases). CDR1 MDHEN and CDR2 SYDVKM come from the germline V gene. This CDR3 region has 16 residues. Trimming shortened V by 7 bases and J by 1 base, and 19 bases separated the two germline ends. Here the CDR3 DNA reads TGTGCCAGCACCACGGGACTACGAGGGAGGAACACTGAAGCTTTCTTT. Translation: CASTTGLRGRNTEAFF.

The V call is TRBV6-2 or TRBV6-3, the J call TRBJ2-7, with D maybe TRBD2 (5 bases). Trimming removed 5 bases from V and 5 bases from J, with 19 bases in between. Germline assignment: CDR1 MNHEY and CDR2 SVGEGT. The CDR3 sequence is 15 residues long. The CDR3 DNA is TGTGCCAGCAGTCCCCGCCGGGGTTATGGCCACGAGCAGTACTTC. This sequence encodes CASSPRRGYGHEQYF.

The chain links TRBV7-2 to TRBJ2-7; the D gene is possibly TRBD1 (5 bases). The germline V and J ends were trimmed by 6 bases and 1 base, with 10 bases remaining between them. The CDR3 runs 13 residues. Germline values: CDR1 SGHTA, CDR2 FQGNSA. CDR3 sequence: CASSRGESYEQYF. The CDR3 coding sequence is TGTGCCAGCAGTAGGGGTGAATCCTACGAGCAGTACTTC.

The V and J genes are TRBV3-1 and TRBJ2-5, with D possibly being TRBD2 (5 bases). Between the trimmed V and J ends, which lost 1 base and 1 base, there was a span of 13 bases. CDR3 length equals 16 residues. The germline CDR1 and CDR2 sequences are LGHDT and YNNKEL (reference sequence). DNA of the CDR3: TGTGCCAGCAGCCAAGGAGTGGCGGGTCCCCAAGAGACCCAGTACTTC. It translates to CASSQGVAGPQETQYF.

The chain links TRBV4-1 to TRBJ2-5; perhaps TRBD2 as D (5 bases). The end of the DNA fits TRBJ2-7 better, so the J call may be wrong. The CDR3 has 15 residues. Germline assignment: CDR1 MGHRA and CDR2 YSYEKL. The CDR3 nucleotides read TGCGCCAGCAGCCAGATAGGAACAGCGGTCTACGAGCAGTACTTC. This sequence encodes CASSQIGTAVYEQYF.

The table lists this clonotype with a few counts. The chain recombines TRBV7-2 with TRBJ2-3; 13 bases are shared with TRBD2. V lost 4 bases, J lost 6 bases, and 13 bases stayed unmatched. Germline-derived CDR1 and CDR2 are SGHTA and FQGNSA. This CDR3 is built from 18 residues. CDR3 amino acids: CASSYRLAGGPAHDTQYF. CDR3 DNA: TGTGCCAGCAGCTACCGACTAGCGGGAGGCCCTGCACATGATACGCAGTATTTT.

J is TRBJ2-1 and V is TRBV3-1, with D perhaps TRBD2 (5 bases). The CDR3 is 13 amino acids. Looked up from germline, CDR1 is LGHDT and CDR2 is YNNKEL (reference sequence). Trimming stripped 4 bases from V and 10 bases from J, with 14 bases between. The CDR3, as DNA: TGTGCCAGCAGCCCTACTAGGGATGGAGAGCAGTTCTTC. This gives the protein CASSPTRDGEQFF.

A note on this clonotype: A read error may account for a junction end that differs from germline. The chain links TRBV15 to TRBJ2-1; 10 nucleotides align to TRBD2. Germline CDR1 and CDR2: LNHNV and YYDKDF (reference sequence). This CDR3 is built from 19 residues. Here the CDR3 DNA reads TGCGCCACCAGCAGAGATTTTATAGGGGGACTAGCGCCATCCAATGAGCAGTTCTTC. Translation gives CATSRDFIGGLAPSNEQFF.